This T cell receptor (beta chain) stems from a study of cytomegalovirus exposure and HLA in healthy donors. At the level of the study: The study placed roughly four fifths of its approximately 360 genotyped donors in the Caucasian-associated ancestry cluster. The study, taken as a whole, reports: Earlier results showed most TCR beta V segments being productive about 90% or about 30% of the time.

Concerning this clone itself: The antigen is unknown.

Researchers ran the PCR with 60 Vbeta and 13 Jbeta primers. TCRdb keeps only in-frame clones here, not all; method: immunoSEQ multiplex PCR. The sample yields about 190,000 clones, approximately 84% seen once. J lost 3 bases, V lost 7 bases, and 8 bases had no gene match. The CDR3 has 14 amino acids. Germline CDR1 and CDR2: MNHNS and SASEGT. The chain recombines TRBV6-1 with TRBJ1-1; 7 bases agree with TRBD1. The receptor was derived from a man aged 45-65 years in good health and CMV-seronegative. The specimen sequenced was PBMCs. In DNA, the CDR3 is TGTGCCAGCACGGAGAGGGGGCCGGACACTGAAGCTTTCTTT. This encodes CASTERGPDTEAFF.